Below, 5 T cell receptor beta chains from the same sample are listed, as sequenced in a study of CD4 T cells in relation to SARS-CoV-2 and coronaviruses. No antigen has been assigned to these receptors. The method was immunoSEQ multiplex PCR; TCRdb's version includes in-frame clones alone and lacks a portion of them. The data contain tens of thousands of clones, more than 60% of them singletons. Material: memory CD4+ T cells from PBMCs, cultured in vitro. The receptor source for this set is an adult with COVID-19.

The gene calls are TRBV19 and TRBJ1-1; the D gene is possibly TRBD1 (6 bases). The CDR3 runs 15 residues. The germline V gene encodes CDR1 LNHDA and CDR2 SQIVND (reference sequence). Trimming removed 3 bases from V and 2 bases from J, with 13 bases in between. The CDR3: CASSIPGHSNTEAFF. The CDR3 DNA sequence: TGTGCCAGTAGTATTCCGGGACATAGCAACACTGAAGCTTTCTTT.

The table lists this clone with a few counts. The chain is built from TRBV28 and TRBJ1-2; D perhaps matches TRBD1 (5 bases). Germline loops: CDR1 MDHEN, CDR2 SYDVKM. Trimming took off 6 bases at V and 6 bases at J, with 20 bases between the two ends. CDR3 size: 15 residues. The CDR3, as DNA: TGTGCCAGCAGGCCCCCGGGGCCGGAGGCACATGGCTACACCTTC. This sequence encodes CASRPPGPEAHGYTF.

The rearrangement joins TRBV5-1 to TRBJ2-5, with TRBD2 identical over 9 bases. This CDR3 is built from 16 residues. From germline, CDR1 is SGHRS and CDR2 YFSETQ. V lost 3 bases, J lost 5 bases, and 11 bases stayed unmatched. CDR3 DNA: TGCGCCAGCAGCTACGGGCGGGAGGGCCTTCCCGAGACCCAGTACTTC. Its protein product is CASSYGREGLPETQYF.

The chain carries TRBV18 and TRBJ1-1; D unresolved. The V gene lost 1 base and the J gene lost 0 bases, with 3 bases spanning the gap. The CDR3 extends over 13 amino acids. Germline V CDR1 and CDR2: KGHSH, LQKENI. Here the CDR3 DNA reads TGTGCCAGCTCACCACAGTTGAACACTGAAGCTTTCTTT. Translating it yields CASSPQLNTEAFF.

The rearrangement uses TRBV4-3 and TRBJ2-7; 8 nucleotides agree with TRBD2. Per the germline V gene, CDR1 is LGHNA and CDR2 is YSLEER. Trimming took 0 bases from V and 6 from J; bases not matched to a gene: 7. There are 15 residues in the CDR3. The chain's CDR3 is CASSQDWWTSFEQYF. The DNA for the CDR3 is TGCGCCAGCAGCCAAGATTGGTGGACTAGCTTCGAGCAGTACTTC.